This T cell receptor beta chain came from a study of CD8 T cells in ankylosing spondylitis. Study conclusions and caveats: Within ankylosing spondylitis blood, a TCR beta motif made up of several highly homologous variants appeared to be characteristic. Some motif variants had been reported before (in reactive arthritis synovial fluid and blood). Relatively scarce in peripheral blood, disease-linked clones were CD8+.

Germline V lookup: CDR1 KGHSH, CDR2 LQKENI. This CDR3 is 17 amino acids long. V lost 3 bases and J 6 bases, leaving 21 bases between the germline ends. As to this clonotype: Its specificity is unknown.

Construction of TCR beta libraries was performed using quantitative 5'-RACE with molecular barcodes. MiXCR, applied by TCRdb to the 5' RACE reads, yields one record per CDR3 protein. This sample has roughly 670,000 distinct CDR3 sequences, with over 15% found just once. The source is a male donor with ankylosing spondylitis. Sequencing input: blood, either unsorted or a sorted T cell fraction (not recorded which). The rearrangement joins TRBV18 to TRBJ2-1; the D gene could be TRBD1 or TRBD2 (5 bases each). For the CDR3, the DNA is TGTGCCAGCTCACCCCTATTTCGAGGGGAAGGTCGCAATGAGCAGTTCTTC. This codes for CASSPLFRGEGRNEQFF.